Sequencing of this TCR beta chain was carried out in a study of cytomegalovirus exposure and HLA in healthy donors (dated by TCRdb to the late 2010s). For context, the study as a whole: According to an earlier analysis of a few hundred of the donors, some 180 million T cells yielded 90 million to 130 million unique TCR beta sequences and roughly 280 Gb of sequence data. An early release covering more than 500 HLA-typed donors comprised roughly 300 gigabases of sequencing data and around 85 million unique TCR sequences. Of the approximately 400 genotyped donors, about 80% fell in the genetic ancestry cluster associated with self-reported Caucasian donors. The aim of the study was to test whether cataloging public T cell receptors could identify signatures of past pathogen exposure. The study profiled the T cell repertoires of about 640 subjects by immunosequencing and related them to cytomegalovirus serostatus. Besides the first cohort of 500 to 700 subjects, a separate validation cohort made up of roughly 130 different subjects was used. To predict cytomegalovirus infection status, the study brought together high-throughput TCR immunosequencing, statistical association of individual TCRs with disease status, and machine learning. To study patterns of TCR occurrence, a later analysis re-analyzed previously published TCR beta repertoires from just over 650 donors and added high-resolution HLA genotyping. Rather than drawing on any new phenotypic data, the later analysis identified candidate immune exposures from TCR beta sequences and the way those sequences occurred across donors. To decide whether each TCR beta V gene segment behaved as functional or pseudogenic, an earlier analysis of approximately 590 of the donors relied on high-throughput TCR beta sequencing. Alongside the repertoire data, information on donor age, sex, ethnicity and CMV serostatus was compiled. A later genetic analysis used genome-wide SNP genotypes for about three fifths of the roughly 700 donors, treating that subset as a discovery cohort. All discovery cohort repertoires had been generated using a single sequencing platform. Class I and class II HLA loci were covered by the typing at four-digit resolution. The number of donors typed differed by locus, with about 629-630 for A, B, C, DRB1 and DQB1, roughly 550 for DQA1, 600 to 610 for DPA1, and over 400 for DPB1. Four to six DR-DQ haplotypes were handled as single units for association and clustering because linkage in the cohort was strong. Among some 400 genotyped donors of the cohort, an average of around 240,000 unique TCR beta nucleotide sequences was sequenced per donor, of which roughly 17% were non-productive.

The cohort was made up of 666 healthy bone marrow donors. All cohort members were sampled while nominally healthy, although unrecorded immune exposures were likely present. The donor was CMV seropositive and belonged to the group of 250 to 350 seropositive cohort members. Each donor provided a peripheral blood sample, and peripheral blood mononuclear cells were used for TCR beta sequencing. The Qiagen DNeasy Blood Extraction Kit was used to extract genomic DNA from the blood cell samples. The method behind the library was the immunoSEQ multiplex PCR assay. For the multiplex PCR, a mixture combining 60 forward primers for TCR Vbeta segments and 13 reverse primers for TCR Jbeta segments was used. Amplification of the CDR3 region of rearranged TCR beta genes was performed with a multiplex PCR assay on genomic DNA. The amplified TCR beta libraries were sequenced on the Illumina HiSeq System as 87-base-pair reads. As for the original processing: A later analysis tallied about 77 million unique TCR beta chains across the 610 or so repertoires, and approximately 12 million of those chains were shared by two or more donors. Raw reads were error-corrected and collapsed into unique sequences with a nearest-neighbor algorithm that merged closely related sequences to remove PCR and sequencing errors. To assign V, D and J gene segments, CDR3 sequences were aligned to IMGT reference sequences. For a sequence to be retained, at least a six-nucleotide match to both a V gene segment and a J gene segment was required. Rearrangements were classified as productive when the CDR3 lacked stop codons and remained in frame with V and J, and all other rearrangements were classified as non-productive. Following IMGT convention, CDR3 was defined as the stretch from the second conserved V-encoded cysteine up to the conserved J-encoded phenylalanine. In an earlier analysis of approximately 590 of the donors, sequences lacking an unambiguous match to a single V gene segment were excluded. In an earlier analysis of about 590 of the donors, a V segment was called functional when productive rearrangements were above 56.7%, and segregating when the standard deviation between donors exceeded 5%. A statistical classification framework was built for diagnosing cytomegalovirus status from the catalog of TCR beta chain sequences. V and J gene assignment, in a later analysis, came from comparing TCR nucleotide sequences with IMGT/GENE-DB human TR gene sequences. The TCRdist pipeline was used in a later analysis to assign CDR3 sequences and most-parsimonious VDJ recombination scenarios. In a later analysis, every TCR beta chain was defined by the combination of its CDR3 amino acid sequence and its V-gene family, and reads without a unique V-gene family were dropped. A later analysis removed roughly 590 highly shared, low-generation-probability nucleotide sequences to deal with suspected cross-contamination and a sequencing artifact. In a later analysis, a clonal expansion index for each public chain was calculated from normalized within-repertoire ranks of inferred template counts. In a later analysis, generation probabilities were computed using a VDJ recombination model fitted to out-of-frame rearrangements, and the results were checked against IGoR. In a later analysis, hypergeometric tests were used to score TCR-TCR, TCR-HLA and TCR-CMV co-occurrence, with a repertoire-size bias correction applied to TCR pairs. A later analysis estimated false discovery rates by permuting HLA or CMV assignments 20 times. A later analysis grouped co-occurring TCRs with DBSCAN, adding TCRdist sequence similarity when clustering within HLA-allele-positive subsets. Co-occurrence clustering excluded repertoires with fewer than 30,000 or more than 120,000 public chains, plus five with anomalous nucleotide sharing. TCRdb took over this immuneACCESS table, retaining in-frame rearrangements with V and J assigned. Such tables are incomplete; in checked studies, under half of the missing clones stem from an unresolved V gene, and the remainder is unexplained. The V and J calls and clone size come from that table; D and trimming were worked out from the DNA. Within this sample are over 95,000 clones, with over 75% of them counted one time only. The top ten clones comprise approximately 10% of the sample.

Overall results and qualifications from the work: In the study, about 150 TCR beta chains were listed as associated with cytomegalovirus. While some public TCRs were present in many individuals, most TCR sequences turned up only very rarely across donors. Most CMV-associated TCR beta chains appeared to be HLA-restricted in a later analysis, and the HLA associations seemed to be driven largely by CMV exposure. According to a later genetic analysis, donors in an Asian-associated ancestry cluster had fewer N-insertions in productive TCRs than the approximately 710-donor mean. A later analysis reported that several top co-occurrence clusters appeared linked to parvovirus B19, influenza, CMV and Epstein-Barr virus. In a later analysis, HLA-associated TCR beta chains were found to be more clonally expanded and to have lower generation probabilities than equally common non-associated chains. A later analysis associated 15,000 or so TCR beta sequences with specific HLA alleles at a false discovery rate of 0.05. Some IMGT-functional V segments, including TRBV6-2 and TRBV6-3, could not be distinguished by the 87-base-pair reads and were therefore excluded. Roughly uniform sequencing depth across donors was assumed in presence/absence analyses, although this assumption may not hold. Assigning TCR associations to individual alleles was difficult when HLA alleles, especially DR and DQ, strongly co-occurred. V-gene and J-gene trimming of TCR beta chains was associated with a missense DCLRE1C variant in a later genetic analysis, and the association was replicated in an independent cohort. Only TCR beta chains were sequenced in this cohort, and the absence of alpha or paired-chain data limited detectable features. A few of the identified cytomegalovirus-associated TCR beta chains were confirmed in vitro to be specific for cytomegalovirus antigens. The sequencing pipeline was judged likely to have produced a cluster of highly shared sequence variants as a technical artifact. The only immune exposure information available for the cohort was CMV serostatus. In an earlier analysis of 500 to 650 of the donors, most TCR beta V segments appeared in productive rearrangements about 87% or about 30% of the time, broadly matching IMGT annotations. In a later analysis, the rate of TCR association differed among HLA loci, with DRB1 alleles having the most associated TCRs and HLA-C alleles having the fewest. Because counts were too low, under 20 rarely observed V segments, including chromosome 9 orphons, were left out of the earlier analysis of 587 of the donors. Because HLA typing was missing for some donors at each locus, association tests included only the typed subset. The authors suggested that the approach could potentially be extended to other disease states and immunological phenotypes. Correlated functional status among segregating V segments might be attributable to linkage disequilibrium, but an unknown experimental factor could not be ruled out. Cytomegalovirus status was reported to be diagnosed by the classifier with high specificity and sensitivity in both the original and validation cohorts. A further reported finding was that TCR beta sequences accurately predicted the HLA-A and HLA-B alleles for most subjects in the first cohort.

A word on this clone: This receptor's antigen is unknown. Base-call qualities are not available, and no considerably larger clone is one nucleotide away.

According to the germline V gene, CDR1 reads MDHEN and CDR2 reads SYDVKM. From V the trimming removes 2 bases and from J it removes 8 bases, while the gene matches leave 14 bases of the junction unaccounted for. From the cysteine up to the phenylalanine, the CDR3 has a length of 16 residues. The kept DNA is CDR3 alone, 48 bases in frame from the first base. This TCR was sampled from a man in his forties or fifties in good health and CMV-seropositive. The V gene is TRBV28 and the J gene is TRBJ1-1, with 7 bases aligning to TRBD1. Material: PBMCs. The CDR3 in this case is CASSLPQGVVREEAFF. The nucleotide sequence is TGTGCCAGCAGTTTACCCCAGGGGGTTGTTCGTGAAGAAGCTTTCTTT.